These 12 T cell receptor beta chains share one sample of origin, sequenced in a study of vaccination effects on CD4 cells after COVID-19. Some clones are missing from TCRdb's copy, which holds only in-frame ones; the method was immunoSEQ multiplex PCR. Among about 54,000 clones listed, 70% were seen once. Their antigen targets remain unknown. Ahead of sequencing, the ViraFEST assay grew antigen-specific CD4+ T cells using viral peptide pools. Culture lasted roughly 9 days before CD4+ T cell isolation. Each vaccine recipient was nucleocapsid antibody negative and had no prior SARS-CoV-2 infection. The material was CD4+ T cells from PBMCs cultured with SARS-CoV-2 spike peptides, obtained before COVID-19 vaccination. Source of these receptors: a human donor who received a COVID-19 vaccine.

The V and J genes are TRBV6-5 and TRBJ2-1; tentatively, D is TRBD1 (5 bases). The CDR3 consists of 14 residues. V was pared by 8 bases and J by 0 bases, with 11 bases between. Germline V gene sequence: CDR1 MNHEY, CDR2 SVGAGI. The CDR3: CASGQGSSYNEQFF. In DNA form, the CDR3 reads TGTGCCAGCGGGCAGGGTAGCTCCTACAATGAGCAGTTCTTC.

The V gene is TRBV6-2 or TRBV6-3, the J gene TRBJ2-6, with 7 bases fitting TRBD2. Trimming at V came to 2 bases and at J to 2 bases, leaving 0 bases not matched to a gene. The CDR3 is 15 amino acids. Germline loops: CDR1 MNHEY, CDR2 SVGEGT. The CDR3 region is CASSYGGAGANVLTF. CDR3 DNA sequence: TGTGCCAGCAGTTACGGGGGGGCTGGGGCCAACGTCCTGACTTTC.

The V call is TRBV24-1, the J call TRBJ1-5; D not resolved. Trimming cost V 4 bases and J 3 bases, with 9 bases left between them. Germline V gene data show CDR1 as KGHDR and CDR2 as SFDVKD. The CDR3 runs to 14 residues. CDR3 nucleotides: TGTGCCACCAGTGACCGGGCCCTCAATCAGCCCCAGCATTTT. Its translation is CATSDRALNQPQHF.

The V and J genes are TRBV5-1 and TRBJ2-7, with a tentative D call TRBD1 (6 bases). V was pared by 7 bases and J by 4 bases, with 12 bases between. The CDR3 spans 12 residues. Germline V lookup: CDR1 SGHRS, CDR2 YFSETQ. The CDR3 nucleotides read TGCGCCAGCGGCGGACAGCCATACGAGCAGTACTTC. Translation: CASGGQPYEQYF.

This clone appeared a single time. CDR3 bases: TGTGCCAGCAGCTTGGCAGGGGTATATGGCTACACCTTC. This encodes CASSLAGVYGYTF. The chain couples TRBV5-6 to TRBJ1-2, with a weak D call TRBD1 (6 bases). V gave up 0 bases and J gave up 5 bases, with 8 bases separating them. The CDR3 has 13 amino acids. CDR1 is SGHDT and CDR2 is YYEEEE in the germline V gene.

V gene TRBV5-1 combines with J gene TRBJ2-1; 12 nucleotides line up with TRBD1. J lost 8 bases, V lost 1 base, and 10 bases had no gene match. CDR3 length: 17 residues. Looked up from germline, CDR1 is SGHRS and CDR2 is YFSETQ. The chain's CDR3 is CASSLHLTGTGGDEQFF. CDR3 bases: TGCGCCAGCAGCTTGCACTTGACCGGGACAGGGGGCGATGAGCAGTTCTTC.

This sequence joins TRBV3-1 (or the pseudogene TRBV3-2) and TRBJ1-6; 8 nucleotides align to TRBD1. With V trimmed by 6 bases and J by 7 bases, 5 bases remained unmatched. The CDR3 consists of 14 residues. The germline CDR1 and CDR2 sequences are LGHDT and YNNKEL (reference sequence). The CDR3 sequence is CASSRRDRNSPLHF. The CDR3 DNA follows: TGTGCCAGCAGTCGCCGGGACAGGAATTCACCCCTCCACTTT.

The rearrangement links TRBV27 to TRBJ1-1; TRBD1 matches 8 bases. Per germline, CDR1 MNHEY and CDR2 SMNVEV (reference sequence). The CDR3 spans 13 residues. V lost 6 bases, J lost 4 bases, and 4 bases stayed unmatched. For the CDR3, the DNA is TGTGCCAGCAGCCGAACAGGGGGCACTGAAGCTTTCTTT. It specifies CASSRTGGTEAFF.

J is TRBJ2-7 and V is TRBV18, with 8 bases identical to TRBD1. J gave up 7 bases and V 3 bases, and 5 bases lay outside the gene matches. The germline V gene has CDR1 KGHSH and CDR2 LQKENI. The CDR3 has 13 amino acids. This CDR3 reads CASSPDRAREQYF. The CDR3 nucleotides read TGTGCCAGCTCACCGGACAGGGCGCGGGAGCAGTACTTC.

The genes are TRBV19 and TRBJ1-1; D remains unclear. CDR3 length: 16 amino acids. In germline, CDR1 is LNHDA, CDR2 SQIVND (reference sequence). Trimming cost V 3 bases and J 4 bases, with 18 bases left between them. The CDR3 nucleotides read TGTGCCAGTAGTATTAAGGCCAATCTGGGCGGCACTGAAGCTTTCTTT. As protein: CASSIKANLGGTEAFF. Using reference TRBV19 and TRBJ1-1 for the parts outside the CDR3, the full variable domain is DGGITQSPKYLFRKEGQNVTLSCEQNLNHDAMYWYRQDPGQGLRLIYYSQIVNDFQKGDIAEGYSVSREKKESFPLTVTSAQKNPTAFYLCASSIKANLGGTEAFFGQGTRLTVV.

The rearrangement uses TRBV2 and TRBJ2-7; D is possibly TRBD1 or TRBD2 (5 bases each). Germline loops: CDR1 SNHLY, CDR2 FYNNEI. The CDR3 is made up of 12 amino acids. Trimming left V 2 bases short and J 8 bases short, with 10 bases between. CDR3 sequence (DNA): TGTGCCAGCAGTGAAAGTGGGGGTAAGCAGTACTTC. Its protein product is CASSESGGKQYF.

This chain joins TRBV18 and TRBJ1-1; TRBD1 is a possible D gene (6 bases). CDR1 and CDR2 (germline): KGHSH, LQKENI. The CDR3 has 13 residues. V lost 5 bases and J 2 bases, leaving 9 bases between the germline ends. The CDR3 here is CASSRGHNTEAFF. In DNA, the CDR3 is TGTGCCAGCTCAAGGGGACACAACACTGAAGCTTTCTTT.